Listed below are T cell receptor beta chains from one sample, sequenced in a study of blood T cell repertoires in COVID-19. The data were produced by immunoSEQ multiplex PCR, yet TCRdb's version contains in-frame clones alone and is incomplete. The table shows approximately 160,000 clones, with approximately 84% occurring only once. Specimen: peripheral blood. The source is a man aged 18 to 35 with active or convalescent COVID-19. CDR3s include the opening cysteine and the closing phenylalanine or tryptophan. The D gene is left open where the match is weak. Not all rows give a size; the values are once, few, many and, for expanded clones, a class.

abundance: NA
j_gene: TRBJ2-7
d_gene: TRBD2
v_gene: TRBV10-3
CDR3nt: TGTGCCATCAGTGAGATGACTAGCGAGAGGAACGAGCAGTACTTC
CDR3aa: CAISEMTSERNEQYF

abundance: NA
j_gene: TRBJ1-1
d_gene: NA
v_gene: TRBV3-1/TRBV3-2
CDR3nt: TGTGCCAGCAGTCGTACGCGGGGGACGGGGAACACTGAAGCTTTCTTT
CDR3aa: CASSRTRGTGNTEAFF

abundance: few
j_gene: TRBJ1-2
d_gene: NA
v_gene: TRBV4-1
CDR3nt: TGCGCCAGCAGCCAAGATCAGACAGTCTATGGCTACACCTTC
CDR3aa: CASSQDQTVYGYTF

abundance: NA
j_gene: TRBJ1-5
d_gene: TRBD1
v_gene: TRBV6-1
CDR3nt: TGTGCCGGCAGTGCCAGGAGACAGGGGCTTAGCAATCAGCCCCAGCATTTT
CDR3aa: CAGSARRQGLSNQPQHF

abundance: NA
j_gene: TRBJ2-1
d_gene: NA
v_gene: TRBV3-1/TRBV3-2
CDR3nt: TGTGCCAGCAGCCGCCCCGGGGTCACCTACAATGAGCAGTTCTTC
CDR3aa: CASSRPGVTYNEQFF

abundance: NA
j_gene: TRBJ1-6
d_gene: NA
v_gene: TRBV27
CDR3nt: TGTGCCAGCAGTCCGACAGGAAGCTCCTATAATTCACCCCTCCACTTT
CDR3aa: CASSPTGSSYNSPLHF

abundance: NA
j_gene: TRBJ1-1
d_gene: NA
v_gene: TRBV2
CDR3nt: TGTGCCAGCAGTGGGGGAGGGAGGACTGAAGCTTTCTTT
CDR3aa: CASSGGGRTEAFF

abundance: NA
j_gene: TRBJ2-3
d_gene: TRBD2
v_gene: TRBV5-1
CDR3nt: TGCGCCAGCAGCACCGGACTAGCGGGAGGGCCAGATACGCAGTATTTT
CDR3aa: CASSTGLAGGPDTQYF

abundance: medium-sized
j_gene: TRBJ2-2
d_gene: NA
v_gene: TRBV5-1
CDR3nt: TGCGCCAGCAGCTTGGCCGAGGTGGCAGGGGAGCTGTTTTTT
CDR3aa: CASSLAEVAGELFF

abundance: once
j_gene: TRBJ1-1
d_gene: NA
v_gene: TRBV3-1/TRBV3-2
CDR3nt: TGTGCCAGCAGCCACCTAGCCACTGAAGCTTTCTTT
CDR3aa: CASSHLATEAFF

abundance: NA
j_gene: TRBJ2-7
d_gene: NA
v_gene: TRBV6-5
CDR3nt: TGTGCCAGCAGGCGCGGGGTGAAGCAGTACTTC
CDR3aa: CASRRGVKQYF

abundance: NA
j_gene: TRBJ1-5
d_gene: NA
v_gene: TRBV28
CDR3nt: TGTGCCAGCAGGCCGGGGGAGGGGGGGAGTCAGCCCCAGCATTTT
CDR3aa: CASRPGEGGSQPQHF

abundance: NA
j_gene: TRBJ2-1
d_gene: NA
v_gene: TRBV5-1
CDR3nt: TGCGCCAGCAGCTTGGCCACGGGCAGGGGCCATGAGCAGTTCTTC
CDR3aa: CASSLATGRGHEQFF

abundance: NA
j_gene: TRBJ2-5
d_gene: TRBD1
v_gene: TRBV30
CDR3nt: TGTGCCTGGAGTCCTCCGGGACAGGGTTGGGAGACCCAGTACTTC
CDR3aa: CAWSPPGQGWETQYF

abundance: NA
j_gene: TRBJ1-1
d_gene: NA
v_gene: TRBV28
CDR3nt: TGTGCCAGCACATTCCGGGGTTTTAGCACTGAAGCTTTCTTT
CDR3aa: CASTFRGFSTEAFF

abundance: once
j_gene: TRBJ2-1
d_gene: NA
v_gene: TRBV7-3
CDR3nt: TGTGCCAGCAGCTCAATGGCGGGAACCTACAATGAGCAGTTCTTC
CDR3aa: CASSSMAGTYNEQFF

abundance: NA
j_gene: TRBJ2-5
d_gene: TRBD1
v_gene: TRBV4-3
CDR3nt: TGCGCCAGCAGCCAGTGGACAGGGGGCCACGAGACCCAGTACTTC
CDR3aa: CASSQWTGGHETQYF

abundance: NA
j_gene: TRBJ2-3
d_gene: TRBD1
v_gene: TRBV5-4
CDR3nt: TGTGCCAGCAGCTTGGGGCCGGGACAGCTCACAGATACGCAGTATTTT
CDR3aa: CASSLGPGQLTDTQYF

abundance: NA
j_gene: TRBJ2-2
d_gene: NA
v_gene: TRBV5-1
CDR3nt: TGCGCCAGCAGCTTAAAACTAGGTGGCACCGGGGAGCTGTTTTTT
CDR3aa: CASSLKLGGTGELFF

abundance: NA
j_gene: TRBJ2-5
d_gene: TRBD2
v_gene: TRBV27
CDR3nt: TGTGCCAGCAGTTGGACTAGCGGGGAGACCCAGTACTTC
CDR3aa: CASSWTSGETQYF

abundance: few
j_gene: TRBJ1-1
d_gene: NA
v_gene: TRBV14
CDR3nt: TGTGCCAGCAGCCAAGATAAGGGGTCTCGGGTCCGGGCTTTCTTT
CDR3aa: CASSQDKGSRVRAFF

abundance: NA
j_gene: TRBJ2-3
d_gene: TRBD2
v_gene: TRBV6-5
CDR3nt: TGTGCCAGTAAACCGGGACTAGAGACAGATACGCAGTATTTT
CDR3aa: CASKPGLETDTQYF

abundance: NA
j_gene: TRBJ1-3
d_gene: TRBD1
v_gene: TRBV5-5
CDR3nt: TGTGCCAGCAGCTTGATACAGGGGTCCCACATCTCTGGAAACACCATATATTTT
CDR3aa: CASSLIQGSHISGNTIYF

abundance: NA
j_gene: TRBJ1-2
d_gene: NA
v_gene: TRBV3-1/TRBV3-2
CDR3nt: TGTGCCAGCAGCCAAGGGGCTGGGAACTATGGCTACACCTTC
CDR3aa: CASSQGAGNYGYTF

abundance: NA
j_gene: TRBJ2-5
d_gene: NA
v_gene: TRBV10-2
CDR3nt: TGCGCCAGCAGTGAGTTCTTTACAGGGAAAGAGACCCAGTACTTC
CDR3aa: CASSEFFTGKETQYF

abundance: NA
j_gene: TRBJ1-1
d_gene: NA
v_gene: TRBV7-3
CDR3nt: TGTGCCAGCAGCTTCGGGGGTTCTGAAGCTTTCTTT
CDR3aa: CASSFGGSEAFF

abundance: NA
j_gene: TRBJ1-2
d_gene: NA
v_gene: TRBV5-6
CDR3nt: TGTGCCAGCAGCTTGGGGGGGACACTTCCATATGGCTACACCTTC
CDR3aa: CASSLGGTLPYGYTF

abundance: NA
j_gene: TRBJ1-6
d_gene: NA
v_gene: TRBV6-5
CDR3nt: TGTGCCAGCAGTACAGGCACAGGTTATAATTCACCCCTCCACTTT
CDR3aa: CASSTGTGYNSPLHF

abundance: NA
j_gene: TRBJ2-6
d_gene: TRBD1
v_gene: TRBV7-9
CDR3nt: TGTGCCAGCAGCTTAGCCCTGACAGGGATCCACTCTGGGGCCAACGTCCTGACTTTC
CDR3aa: CASSLALTGIHSGANVLTF

abundance: NA
j_gene: TRBJ2-1
d_gene: TRBD2
v_gene: TRBV18
CDR3nt: TGTGCCAGCTCACCACCGACTAGCTGGGGATACAATGAGCAGTTCTTC
CDR3aa: CASSPPTSWGYNEQFF

abundance: many
j_gene: TRBJ1-2
d_gene: NA
v_gene: TRBV9
CDR3nt: TGTGCCAGCAGCGTAGACAGAGATTACAACTATGGCTACACCTTC
CDR3aa: CASSVDRDYNYGYTF

abundance: NA
j_gene: TRBJ2-3
d_gene: NA
v_gene: TRBV7-2
CDR3nt: TGTGCCAGCAGCCCCATCAGGGCTACAGATACGCAGTATTTT
CDR3aa: CASSPIRATDTQYF

abundance: NA
j_gene: TRBJ2-5
d_gene: NA
v_gene: TRBV5-6
CDR3nt: TGTGCCAGCAGCTTGTTGCAGCGGCCCCAAGAGACCCAGTACTTC
CDR3aa: CASSLLQRPQETQYF

abundance: NA
j_gene: TRBJ2-1
d_gene: NA
v_gene: TRBV29-1
CDR3nt: TGCAGCCTTTCGGACAATGAGCAGTTCTTC
CDR3aa: CSLSDNEQFF

abundance: NA
j_gene: TRBJ1-2
d_gene: NA
v_gene: TRBV7-2
CDR3nt: TGTGCCAGCAGCGCCCGTGGACAGAGAAGTAACTATGGCTACACCTTC
CDR3aa: CASSARGQRSNYGYTF

abundance: NA
j_gene: TRBJ2-5
d_gene: TRBD2
v_gene: TRBV6-2/TRBV6-3
CDR3nt: TGTGCCAGCAGTTACCTTCTTGCGGGAGCTCGCCTGCGCCAAGAGACCCAGTACTTC
CDR3aa: CASSYLLAGARLRQETQYF

abundance: NA
j_gene: TRBJ1-4
d_gene: TRBD1
v_gene: TRBV18
CDR3nt: TGTGCCAGCTCACCGGGACAGGGTAATGAAAAACTGTTTTTT
CDR3aa: CASSPGQGNEKLFF